This paragraph covers one TCR beta chain sequence. Its antigen is unidentified. This record comes from a study of cytomegalovirus exposure and HLA in healthy donors. Points from the study as a whole: When the data were analyzed later, several of the most significant clusters appeared to be linked to common viral pathogens. Later on, an analysis showed TCR association rates differing by HLA locus, with DRB1 the most and HLA-C the fewest. The study put around 180 TCR beta chains on its list as cytomegalovirus-associated.

The CDR3 loop spans 13 amino acids. Trimming cost V 0 bases and J 7 bases; bases outside gene matches: 4. Germline lookup yields CDR1 SGHRS and CDR2 YFSETQ. It was with 60 Vbeta and 13 Jbeta primers that the PCR ran. Repertoires were generated with immunoSEQ multiplex PCR, while TCRdb's copy carries only in-frame clones and drops some. Of under 200,000 clones listed, 75% to 90% are singletons. Participants comprised healthy donors of bone marrow. This rearrangement joins TRBV5-1 to TRBJ2-7; TRBD2 matches 7 bases. The source of this sequence is a woman between 18 and 30 years old in good health and CMV-seronegative. The sample taken for sequencing was PBMCs. The CDR3 spells CASSLGREWEQYF. The CDR3, as DNA: TGCGCCAGCAGCTTGGGGCGGGAGTGGGAGCAGTACTTC.